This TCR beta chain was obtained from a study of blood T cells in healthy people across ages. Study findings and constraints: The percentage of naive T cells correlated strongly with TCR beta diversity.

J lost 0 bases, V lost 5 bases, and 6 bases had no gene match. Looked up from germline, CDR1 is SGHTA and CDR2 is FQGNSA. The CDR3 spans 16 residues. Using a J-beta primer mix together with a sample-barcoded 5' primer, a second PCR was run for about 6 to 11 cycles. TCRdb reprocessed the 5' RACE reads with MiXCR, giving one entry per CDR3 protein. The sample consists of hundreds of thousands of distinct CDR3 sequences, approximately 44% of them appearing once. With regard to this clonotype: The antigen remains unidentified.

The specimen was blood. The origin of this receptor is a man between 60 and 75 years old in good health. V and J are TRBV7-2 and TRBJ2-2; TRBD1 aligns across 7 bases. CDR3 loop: CASSLRGQANTGELFF. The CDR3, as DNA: TGTGCCAGCAGCCTCCGCGGACAGGCGAACACCGGGGAGCTGTTTTTT.